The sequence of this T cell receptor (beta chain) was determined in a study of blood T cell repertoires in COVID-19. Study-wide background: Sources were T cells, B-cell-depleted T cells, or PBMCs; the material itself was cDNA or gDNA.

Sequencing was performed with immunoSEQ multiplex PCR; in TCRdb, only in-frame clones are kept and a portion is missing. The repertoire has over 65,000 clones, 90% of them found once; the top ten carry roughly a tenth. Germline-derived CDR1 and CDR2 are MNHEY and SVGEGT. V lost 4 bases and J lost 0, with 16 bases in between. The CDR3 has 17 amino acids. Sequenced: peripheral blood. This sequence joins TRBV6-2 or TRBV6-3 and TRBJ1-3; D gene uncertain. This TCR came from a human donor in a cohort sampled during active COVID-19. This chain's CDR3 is CASSLVGGTLSGNTIYF. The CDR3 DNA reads TGTGCCAGCAGTTTGGTCGGCGGAACTCTCTCTGGAAACACCATATATTTT.